The rows below give T cell receptor beta chains drawn from one sample of a study of blood T cell repertoires in COVID-19. Sequenced by immunoSEQ multiplex PCR; TCRdb stores in-frame clones only, minus some. In the table there are about 170,000 clones, less than 90% of which are singletons. The specimen sequenced was peripheral blood. These receptors were collected from an older woman with COVID-19, enrolled during active disease. CDR3s include the opening cysteine and the closing phenylalanine or tryptophan.

TRBJ1-1 TRBV30 CAYNPGVGAEAFF
TRBJ2-3 TRBV2 CASRSLGGDGTDTQYF
TRBJ2-7 TRBV23-1 CASSPFPGRYEQYF
TRBJ1-1 TRBV12-5 CASGSGASRRAFF
TRBJ2-3 TRBV3-1/TRBV3-2 CASSLPLLGGATQYF
TRBJ2-2 TRBV4-3 CASSQLAGAPGELFF
TRBJ2-1 TRBV24-1 CATSEDRDGWNEQFF
TRBJ1-1 TRBV7-2 CASRRTGMNTEAFF
TRBJ2-7 TRBV4-3 CASSPSGGEQYF
TRBJ1-1 TRBV5-1 CASSSSGLMNTEAFF
TRBJ1-5 TRBV5-8 CASSFSGQPQHF
TRBJ2-7 TRBV19 CASRGQGEYEQYF
TRBJ2-7 TRBV28 CASSPPSQTRRPLAYEQYF
TRBJ2-1 TRBV5-1 CASSPLAKSYNEQFF
TRBJ2-7 TRBV5-6 CASSLWTGGYEQYF
TRBJ2-7 TRBV24-1 CATSASGRNWVQYF
TRBJ1-2 TRBV11-3 CASSLEDRGQGYTF
TRBJ1-3 TRBV7-2 CASSSLGQSNTIYF
TRBJ2-5 TRBV9 CASSRDRAQETQYF
TRBJ1-3 TRBV6-5 CASSYEASGNTIYF
TRBJ2-5 TRBV27 CASSLSKSSGSGETQYF
TRBJ1-4 TRBV29-1 CSVEIRGKLFF
TRBJ2-7 TRBV27 CASSPRQGTPSEQYF
TRBJ2-5 TRBV28 CASSLSGGGQETQYF
TRBJ1-5 TRBV10-3 CATRQGNSNQPQHF
TRBJ1-3 TRBV11-3 CASSLNSGGYTIYF
TRBJ1-4 TRBV29-1 CSSQGANEKLFF
TRBJ2-5 TRBV2 CASSALQGKETQYF
TRBJ1-5 TRBV28 CASSTLRQPQHF
TRBJ2-5 TRBV27 CASSSYLAGGQETQYF
TRBJ2-2 TRBV7-7 CASSRSIGGSGELFF
TRBJ1-4 TRBV12-5 CASGLRQGTEKLFF
TRBJ2-1 TRBV7-2 CASSLALLAGEQFF
TRBJ2-7 TRBV28 CASSQPGQSYEQYF
TRBJ1-5 TRBV6-2/TRBV6-3 CASSPRQSNQPQHF
TRBJ2-7 TRBV7-9 CASSSQGYEQYF
TRBJ1-2 TRBV2 CASGSYGYTF
TRBJ1-6 TRBV9 CASSVIPTGDSPLHF
TRBJ2-3 TRBV7-2 CASSLVLAGAGNTQYF
TRBJ2-1 TRBV7-8 CASRLGGSDNEQFF
TRBJ1-2 TRBV29-1 CSVESGFYGYTF
TRBJ1-1 TRBV19 CASSSDRNTEAFF
TRBJ2-7 TRBV10-3 CAISVRLADLPYEQYF
TRBJ1-2 TRBV6-5 CATRDSVYGYTF
TRBJ1-2 TRBV6-5 CASSRDRGPNYGYTF